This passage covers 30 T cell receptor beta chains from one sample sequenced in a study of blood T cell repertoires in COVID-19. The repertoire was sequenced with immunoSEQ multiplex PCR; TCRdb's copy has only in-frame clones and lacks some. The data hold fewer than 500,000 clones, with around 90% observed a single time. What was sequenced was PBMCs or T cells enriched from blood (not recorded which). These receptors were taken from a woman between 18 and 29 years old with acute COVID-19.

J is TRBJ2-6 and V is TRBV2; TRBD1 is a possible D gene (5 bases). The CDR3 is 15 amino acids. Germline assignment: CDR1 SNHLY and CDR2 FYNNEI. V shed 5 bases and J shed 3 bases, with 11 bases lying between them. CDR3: CASSRGTGGANVLTF. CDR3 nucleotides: TGTGCCAGCAGTAGGGGAACGGGTGGGGCCAACGTCCTGACTTTC.

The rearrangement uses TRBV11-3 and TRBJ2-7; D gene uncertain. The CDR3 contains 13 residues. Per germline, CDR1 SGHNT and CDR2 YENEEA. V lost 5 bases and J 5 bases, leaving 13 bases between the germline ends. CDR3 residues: CASSTASENEQYF. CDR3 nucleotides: TGTGCCAGCAGCACGGCGAGCGAAAACGAGCAGTACTTC.

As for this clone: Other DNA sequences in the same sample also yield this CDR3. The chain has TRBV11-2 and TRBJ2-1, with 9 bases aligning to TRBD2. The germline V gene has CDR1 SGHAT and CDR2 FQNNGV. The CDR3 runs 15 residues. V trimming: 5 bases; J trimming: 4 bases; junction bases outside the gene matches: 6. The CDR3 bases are TGTGCCAGCAGCCCCAGACTAGCGGTATACAATGAGCAGTTCTTC. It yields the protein CASSPRLAVYNEQFF.

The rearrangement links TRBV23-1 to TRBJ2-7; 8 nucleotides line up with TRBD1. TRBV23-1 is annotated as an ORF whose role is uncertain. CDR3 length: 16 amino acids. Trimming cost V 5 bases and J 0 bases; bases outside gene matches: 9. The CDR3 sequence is CASSWGRGPPSYEQYF. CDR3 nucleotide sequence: TGCGCCAGCAGTTGGGGCAGGGGGCCCCCCTCCTACGAGCAGTACTTC.

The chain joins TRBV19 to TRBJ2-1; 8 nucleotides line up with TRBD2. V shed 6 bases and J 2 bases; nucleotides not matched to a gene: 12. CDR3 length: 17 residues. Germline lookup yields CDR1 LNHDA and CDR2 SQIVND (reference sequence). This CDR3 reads CASSPRAGGGTYNEQFF. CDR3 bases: TGTGCCAGTAGCCCCCGCGCCGGGGGGGGGACCTACAATGAGCAGTTCTTC.

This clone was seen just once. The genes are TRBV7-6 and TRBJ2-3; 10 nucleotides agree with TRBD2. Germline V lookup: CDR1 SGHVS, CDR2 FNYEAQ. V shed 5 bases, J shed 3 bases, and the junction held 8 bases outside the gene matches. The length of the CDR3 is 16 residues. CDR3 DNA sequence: TGTGCCAGCAGCAAAGAGACTAGCGGGCGTACAGATACGCAGTATTTT. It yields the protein CASSKETSGRTDTQYF. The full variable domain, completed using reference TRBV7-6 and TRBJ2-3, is GAGVSQSPRYKVTKRGQDVALRCDPISGHVSLYWYRQALGQGPEFLTYFNYEAQQDKSGLPNDRFSAERPEGSISTLTIQRTEQRDSAMYRCASSKETSGRTDTQYFGPGTRLTVL.

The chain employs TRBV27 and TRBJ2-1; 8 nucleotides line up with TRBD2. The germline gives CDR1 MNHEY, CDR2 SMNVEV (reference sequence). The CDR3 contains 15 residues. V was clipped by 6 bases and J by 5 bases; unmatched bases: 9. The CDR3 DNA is TGTGCCAGCAGGCTTCGTGGGACTAGAAACAATGAGCAGTTCTTC. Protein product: CASRLRGTRNNEQFF.

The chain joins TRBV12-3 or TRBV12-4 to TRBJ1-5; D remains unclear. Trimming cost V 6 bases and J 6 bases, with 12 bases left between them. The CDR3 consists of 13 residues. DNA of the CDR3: TGTGCCAGCAGACGGCAAGAGGGTCAGCCCCAGCATTTT. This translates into CASRRQEGQPQHF.

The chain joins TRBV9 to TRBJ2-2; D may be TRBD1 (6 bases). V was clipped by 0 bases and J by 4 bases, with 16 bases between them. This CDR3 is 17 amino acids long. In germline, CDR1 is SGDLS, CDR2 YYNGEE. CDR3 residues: CASSVVWGPQSTGELFF. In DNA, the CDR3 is TGTGCCAGCAGCGTAGTGTGGGGGCCTCAGAGCACCGGGGAGCTGTTTTTT.

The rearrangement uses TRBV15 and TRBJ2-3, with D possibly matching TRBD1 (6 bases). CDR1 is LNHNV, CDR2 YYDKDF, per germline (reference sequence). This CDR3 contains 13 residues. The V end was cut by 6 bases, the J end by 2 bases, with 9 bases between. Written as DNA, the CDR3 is TGTGCCACCAGTAGGGACACCACAGATACGCAGTATTTT. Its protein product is CATSRDTTDTQYF.

The CDR3 loop is CASSLESAYEQYF. The CDR3 DNA follows: TGTGCCAGCAGCTTGGAGAGTGCCTACGAGCAGTACTTC. This chain links TRBV5-5 with TRBJ2-7; D uncertain. There are 13 residues in the CDR3. Trimming removed 0 bases from V and 2 bases from J, with 6 bases in between. Germline V gives CDR1 SGHKS, CDR2 YYEKEE (reference sequence).

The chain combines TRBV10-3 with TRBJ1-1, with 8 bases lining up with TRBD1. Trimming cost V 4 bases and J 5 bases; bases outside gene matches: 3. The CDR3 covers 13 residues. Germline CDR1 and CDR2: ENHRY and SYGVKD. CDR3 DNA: TGTGCCATCAGTGGGACAGGGCGGACTGAAGCTTTCTTT. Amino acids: CAISGTGRTEAFF.

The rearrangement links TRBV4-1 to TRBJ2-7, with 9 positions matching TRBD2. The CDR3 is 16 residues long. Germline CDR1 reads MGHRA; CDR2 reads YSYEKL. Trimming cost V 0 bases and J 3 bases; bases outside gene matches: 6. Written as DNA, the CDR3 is TGCGCCAGCAGCCAAGATCGGGCTAGCGGGAACTACGAGCAGTACTTC. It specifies CASSQDRASGNYEQYF.

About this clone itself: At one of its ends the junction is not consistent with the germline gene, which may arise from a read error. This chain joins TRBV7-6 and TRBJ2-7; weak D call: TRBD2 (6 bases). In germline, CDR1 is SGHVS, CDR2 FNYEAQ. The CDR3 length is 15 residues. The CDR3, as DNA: TGTGCCAGCAGCCTAGCCCGGGAGCGGTCCTACGAGCAGTACTTC. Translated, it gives CASSLARERSYEQYF.

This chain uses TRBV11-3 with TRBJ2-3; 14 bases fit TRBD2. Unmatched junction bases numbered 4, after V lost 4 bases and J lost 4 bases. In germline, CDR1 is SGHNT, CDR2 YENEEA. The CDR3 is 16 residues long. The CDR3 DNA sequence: TGTGCCAGCAGCTCGGGGACTAGCGGGAGTCCAGATACGCAGTATTTT. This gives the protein CASSSGTSGSPDTQYF. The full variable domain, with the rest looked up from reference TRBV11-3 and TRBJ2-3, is EAGVVQSPRYKIIEKKQPVAFWCNPISGHNTLYWYLQNLGQGPELLIRYENEEAVDDSQLPKDRFSAERLKGVDSTLKIQPAELGDSAVYLCASSSGTSGSPDTQYFGPGTRLTVL.

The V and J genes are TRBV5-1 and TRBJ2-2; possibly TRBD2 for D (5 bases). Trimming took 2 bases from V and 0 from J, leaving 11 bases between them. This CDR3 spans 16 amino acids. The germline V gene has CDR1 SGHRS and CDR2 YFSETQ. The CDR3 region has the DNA TGCGCCAGCAGCTTAGGACTCAACCCGAACACCGGGGAGCTGTTTTTT. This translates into CASSLGLNPNTGELFF. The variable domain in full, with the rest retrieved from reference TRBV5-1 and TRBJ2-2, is KAGVTQTPRYLIKTRGQQVTLSCSPISGHRSVSWYQQTPGQGLQFLFEYFSETQRNKGNFPGRFSGRQFSNSRSEMNVSTLELGDSALYLCASSLGLNPNTGELFFGEGSRLTVL.

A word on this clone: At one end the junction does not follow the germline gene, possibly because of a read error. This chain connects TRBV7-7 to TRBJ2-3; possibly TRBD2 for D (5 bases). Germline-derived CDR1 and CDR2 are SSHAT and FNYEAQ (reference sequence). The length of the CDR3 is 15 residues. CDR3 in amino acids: CASSLAPGDTDTQYF. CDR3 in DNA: TGTGCTAGCAGCTTAGCTCCCGGGGACACAGATACGCAGTATTTT.

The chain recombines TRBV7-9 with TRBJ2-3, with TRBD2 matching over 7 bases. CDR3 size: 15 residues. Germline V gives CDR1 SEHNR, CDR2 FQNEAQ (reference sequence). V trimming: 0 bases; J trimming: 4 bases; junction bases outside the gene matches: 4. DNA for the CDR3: TGTGCCAGCAGCTTAGCGGGAGGGCCCTCAGATACGCAGTATTTT. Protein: CASSLAGGPSDTQYF.

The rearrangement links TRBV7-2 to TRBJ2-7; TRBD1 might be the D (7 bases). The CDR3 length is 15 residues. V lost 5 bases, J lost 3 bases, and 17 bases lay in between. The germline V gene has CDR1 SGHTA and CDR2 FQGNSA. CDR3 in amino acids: CASSPGGGGRYEQYF. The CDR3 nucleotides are TGTGCCAGCAGCCCGGGCGGAGGGGGCCGCTACGAGCAGTACTTC. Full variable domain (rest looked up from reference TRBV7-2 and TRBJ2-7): GAGVSQSPSNKVTEKGKDVELRCDPISGHTALYWYRQSLGQGLEFLIYFQGNSAPDKSGLPSDRFSAERTGGSVSTLTIQRTQQEDSAVYLCASSPGGGGRYEQYFGPGTRLTVT.

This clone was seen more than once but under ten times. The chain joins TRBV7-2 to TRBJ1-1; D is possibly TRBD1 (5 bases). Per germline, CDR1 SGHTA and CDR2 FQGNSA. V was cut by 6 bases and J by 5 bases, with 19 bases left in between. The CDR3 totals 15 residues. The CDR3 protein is CASRGVSGAETEAFF. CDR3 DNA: TGTGCCAGCAGGGGCGTAAGTGGGGCGGAGACTGAAGCTTTCTTT.

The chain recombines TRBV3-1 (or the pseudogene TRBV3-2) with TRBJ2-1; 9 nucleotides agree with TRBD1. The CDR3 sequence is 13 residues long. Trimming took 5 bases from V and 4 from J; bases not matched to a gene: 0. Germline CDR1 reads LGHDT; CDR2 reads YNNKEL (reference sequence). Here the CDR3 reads CASSGQGYNEQFF. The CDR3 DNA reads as TGTGCCAGCAGCGGACAGGGGTACAATGAGCAGTTCTTC.

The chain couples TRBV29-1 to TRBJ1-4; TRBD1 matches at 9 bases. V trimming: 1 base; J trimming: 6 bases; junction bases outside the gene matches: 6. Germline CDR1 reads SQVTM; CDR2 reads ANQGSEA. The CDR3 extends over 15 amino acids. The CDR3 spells CSVEGPGTGYEKLFF. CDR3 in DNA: TGCAGCGTTGAAGGCCCCGGGACAGGGTATGAAAAACTGTTTTTT. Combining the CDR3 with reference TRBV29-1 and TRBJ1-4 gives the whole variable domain SAVISQKPSRDICQRGTSLTIQCQVDSQVTMMFWYRQQPGQSLTLIATANQGSEATYESGFVIDKFPISRPNLTFSTLTVSNMSPEDSSIYLCSVEGPGTGYEKLFFGSGTQLSVL.

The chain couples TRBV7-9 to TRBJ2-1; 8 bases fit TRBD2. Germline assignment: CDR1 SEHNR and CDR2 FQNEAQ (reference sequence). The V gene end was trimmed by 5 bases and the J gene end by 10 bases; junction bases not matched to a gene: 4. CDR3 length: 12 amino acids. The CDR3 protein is CASSRTSREQFF. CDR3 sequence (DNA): TGTGCCAGCAGCAGGACTAGCAGAGAGCAGTTCTTC. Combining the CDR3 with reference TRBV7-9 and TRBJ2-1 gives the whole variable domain DTGVSQNPRHKITKRGQNVTFRCDPISEHNRLYWYRQTLGQGPEFLTYFQNEAQLEKSRLLSDRFSAERPKGSFSTLEIQRTEQGDSAMYLCASSRTSREQFFGPGTRLTVL.

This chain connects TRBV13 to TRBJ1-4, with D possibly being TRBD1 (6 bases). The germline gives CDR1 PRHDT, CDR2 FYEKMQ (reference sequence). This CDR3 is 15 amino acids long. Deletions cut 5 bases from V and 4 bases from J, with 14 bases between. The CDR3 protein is CASSHRDTVNEKLFF. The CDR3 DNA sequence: TGTGCCAGCAGCCACCGGGACACGGTTAATGAAAAACTGTTTTTT.

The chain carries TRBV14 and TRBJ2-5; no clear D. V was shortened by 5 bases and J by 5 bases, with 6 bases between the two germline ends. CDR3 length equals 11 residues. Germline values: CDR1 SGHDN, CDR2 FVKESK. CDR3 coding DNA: TGTGCCAGCAGCGCCGGGGAGACCCAGTACTTC. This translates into CASSAGETQYF.

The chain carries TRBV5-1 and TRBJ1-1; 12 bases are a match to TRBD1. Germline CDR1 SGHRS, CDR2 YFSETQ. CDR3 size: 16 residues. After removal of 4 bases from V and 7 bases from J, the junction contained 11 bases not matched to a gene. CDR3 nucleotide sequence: TGCGCCAGCAGCATAGGGGACAGGGGGCGTCTGGGTGAAGCTTTCTTT. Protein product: CASSIGDRGRLGEAFF.

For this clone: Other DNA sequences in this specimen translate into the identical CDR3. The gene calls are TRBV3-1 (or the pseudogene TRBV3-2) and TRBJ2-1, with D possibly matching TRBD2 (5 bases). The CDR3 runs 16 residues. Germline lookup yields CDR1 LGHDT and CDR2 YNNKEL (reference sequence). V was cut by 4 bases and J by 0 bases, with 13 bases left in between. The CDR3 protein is CASSLQKDSSYNEQFF. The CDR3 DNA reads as TGTGCCAGCAGCCTTCAGAAGGACTCCTCCTACAATGAGCAGTTCTTC.

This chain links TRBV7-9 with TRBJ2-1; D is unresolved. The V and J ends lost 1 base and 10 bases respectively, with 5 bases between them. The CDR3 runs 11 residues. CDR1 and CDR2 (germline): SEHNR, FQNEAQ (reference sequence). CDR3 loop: CASSLELEQFF. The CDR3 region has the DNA TGTGCCAGCAGCTTAGAGCTGGAGCAGTTCTTC.

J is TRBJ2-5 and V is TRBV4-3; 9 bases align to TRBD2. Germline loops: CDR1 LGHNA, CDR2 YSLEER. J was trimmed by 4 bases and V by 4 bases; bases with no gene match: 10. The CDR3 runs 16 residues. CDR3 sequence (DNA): TGCGCCAGCAGCCGGAAGACTAGCGGAGTGGGAGAGACCCAGTACTTC. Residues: CASSRKTSGVGETQYF.

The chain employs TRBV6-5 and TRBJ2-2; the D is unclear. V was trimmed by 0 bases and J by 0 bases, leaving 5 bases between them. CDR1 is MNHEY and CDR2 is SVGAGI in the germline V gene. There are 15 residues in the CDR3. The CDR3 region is CASSYSPANTGELFF. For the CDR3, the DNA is TGTGCCAGCAGTTACTCGCCAGCGAACACCGGGGAGCTGTTTTTT.